The rows below give T cell receptor beta chains drawn from one sample of a study of OX40 agonist ivuxolimab in advanced cancers. Generated by immunoSEQ multiplex PCR, the TCRdb table keeps only in-frame clones and is missing some. Among 55,000 to 75,000 clones listed, roughly 87% were seen once. The sequencing here drew on CD4+ or CD8+ T cells sorted from blood, taken in a trial of the OX40 agonist ivuxolimab. The origin of the receptors is an adult with an advanced solid tumor such as melanoma, head and neck, liver or kidney cancer. Both conserved end residues are part of each CDR3. Each record gives: CDR3 length, V gene, J gene, clone size, D gene, CDR3 protein. The D gene is left open where the match is weak. Not every row has a clone size; where given, it reads once, few, many or a size class.

cdr3_length: 17
v_call: TRBV10-3
j_call: TRBJ1-1
clone_size: .
d_call: .
cdr3_aa: CAISESSRRGFVTEAFF

cdr3_length: 12
v_call: TRBV19
j_call: TRBJ2-1
clone_size: few
d_call: .
cdr3_aa: CASTSRGNEQFF

cdr3_length: 13
v_call: TRBV19
j_call: TRBJ1-6
clone_size: .
d_call: .
cdr3_aa: CASSSFRDSPLHF

cdr3_length: 14
v_call: TRBV25-1
j_call: TRBJ2-5
clone_size: .
d_call: .
cdr3_aa: CASSEPGEMKTQYF

cdr3_length: 13
v_call: TRBV7-6
j_call: TRBJ1-1
clone_size: few
d_call: .
cdr3_aa: CASSLGEDTEAFF

cdr3_length: 15
v_call: TRBV5-8
j_call: TRBJ2-1
clone_size: .
d_call: .
cdr3_aa: CASSLSRGGYNEQFF

cdr3_length: 14
v_call: TRBV5-6
j_call: TRBJ1-2
clone_size: .
d_call: .
cdr3_aa: CASSLAGSSYGYTF

cdr3_length: 13
v_call: TRBV27
j_call: TRBJ2-3
clone_size: .
d_call: .
cdr3_aa: CASSLGSTDTQYF

cdr3_length: 14
v_call: TRBV14
j_call: TRBJ2-1
clone_size: .
d_call: .
cdr3_aa: CASSQVASDNEQFF

cdr3_length: 16
v_call: TRBV21-1
j_call: TRBJ2-2
clone_size: .
d_call: .
cdr3_aa: CASSDRGGGQTGELFF

cdr3_length: 13
v_call: TRBV18
j_call: TRBJ2-5
clone_size: once
d_call: .
cdr3_aa: CASLRTEQETQYF

cdr3_length: 14
v_call: TRBV29-1
j_call: TRBJ2-2
clone_size: .
d_call: .
cdr3_aa: CSVPRGVGTGELFF

cdr3_length: 15
v_call: TRBV6-1
j_call: TRBJ2-2
clone_size: .
d_call: .
cdr3_aa: CASSEGGGWAGELFF

cdr3_length: 12
v_call: TRBV19
j_call: TRBJ2-3
clone_size: .
d_call: .
cdr3_aa: CASSPDSDTQYF

cdr3_length: 11
v_call: TRBV6-1
j_call: TRBJ2-7
clone_size: .
d_call: .
cdr3_aa: CASSSIYEQYF

cdr3_length: 12
v_call: TRBV28
j_call: TRBJ2-7
clone_size: .
d_call: .
cdr3_aa: CASSTGLAEQYF

cdr3_length: 13
v_call: TRBV10-3
j_call: TRBJ2-7
clone_size: .
d_call: .
cdr3_aa: CAVGQGEAYEQYF

cdr3_length: 15
v_call: TRBV10-3
j_call: TRBJ1-2
clone_size: .
d_call: TRBD1
cdr3_aa: CAISGQGAPNYGYTF

cdr3_length: 15
v_call: TRBV6-1
j_call: TRBJ2-1
clone_size: .
d_call: .
cdr3_aa: CASSERGNGYNEQFF

cdr3_length: 13
v_call: TRBV30
j_call: TRBJ2-4
clone_size: once
d_call: .
cdr3_aa: CAWSRKGLNIQYF

cdr3_length: 13
v_call: TRBV6-5
j_call: TRBJ2-7
clone_size: .
d_call: .
cdr3_aa: CASSYLGRGEQYF

cdr3_length: 15
v_call: TRBV7-2
j_call: TRBJ2-2
clone_size: .
d_call: TRBD1
cdr3_aa: CASRKGTANTGELFF

cdr3_length: 14
v_call: TRBV28
j_call: TRBJ1-5
clone_size: .
d_call: .
cdr3_aa: CASTPVLGRQPQHF

cdr3_length: 12
v_call: TRBV6-6
j_call: TRBJ2-7
clone_size: .
d_call: .
cdr3_aa: CASSPGAYEQYF